A single T cell receptor beta chain is shown here with its context. The antigen remains undetermined. This specimen belongs to a study of T cell responses to AZD1222 COVID-19 vaccine. Points from the study as a whole: Donors, mostly white British, included more females; clonal diversity was possibly underestimated.

This CDR3 has 15 residues. The V gene lost 0 bases and the J gene lost 1 base, with 6 bases spanning the gap. Germline CDR1 and CDR2: LGHNA and YSLEER. Method: immunoSEQ multiplex PCR; TCRdb's copy keeps in-frame clones and lacks some. Found here are roughly 120,000 clones, about 90% of them singletons; the top ten hold around 4.5%. The chain recombines TRBV4-3 with TRBJ2-2; D not certain. The receptor comes from an adult who received the AZD1222 COVID-19 vaccine. The sample consisted of peripheral blood, taken 28 days after the second AZD1222 dose. The CDR3 reads CASSQEARNTGELFF. In DNA form, the CDR3 reads TGCGCCAGCAGCCAAGAGGCGAGGAACACCGGGGAGCTGTTTTTT.